What follows describes a single TCR beta chain. Its antigen is unidentified. The CDR3 covers 16 residues. V lost 4 bases and J 0 bases, leaving 14 bases between the germline ends. Germline V gene sequence: CDR1 SGDLS, CDR2 YYNGEE. The data originate from a study of CD8+ T cells in alopecia areata. Study as a whole: Tofacitinib ran 6 to 18 months, followed by 6 months off drug. General study findings and limits: Scalp clonality and expanded CD8+ clones among the top 100 fell significantly with tofacitinib. Alopecia totalis/universalis scalp especially showed more expanded CD8+ clones than normal scalp. Many expanded lesional clones remained in scalp and blood on tofacitinib.

Treatment in this sample: oral pan-JAK inhibitor, 5-10 mg twice daily. The authors extracted RNA and reverse transcribed it into cDNA as the sequencing template. TCRdb's copy holds only in-frame clones and misses some; the assay was immunoSEQ multiplex PCR. The table records some 99,000 clones, 60% to 75% of them present only once. The clonotype comes from a human donor with alopecia areata. The sequencing used CD8+ T cells sorted from blood, collected at week 4, from a patient treated with tofacitinib. The chain carries TRBV9 and TRBJ1-3; possible D gene TRBD1, 5 bases. In DNA, the CDR3 is TGTGCCAGCAGCCCTGACCAGACAGTCTCTGGAAACACCATATATTTT. Encoded protein: CASSPDQTVSGNTIYF.